This TCR beta chain was recorded in a study of blood T cell repertoires in COVID-19. As for the study in general: Researchers got acute and convalescent COVID-19 samples from the United States, Italy and Spain.

Original methodology: Amplification of reference gene primers was used by the study to estimate nucleated cell counts. The table came from immunoSEQ multiplex PCR; TCRdb's copy has only in-frame clones and leaves some out. That table is the source of V, J and clone size, and D and trimming were worked out from the DNA. The sample yields 90,000 to 110,000 clones, 75% to 90% seen once. This CDR3 is 14 amino acids long. V was trimmed by 1 base and J by 1 base, leaving 8 bases between them. Germline V gene lookup returns CDR1 SGHRS and CDR2 YFSETQ. The chain joins TRBV5-1 to TRBJ1-1, with D unclear. The sample taken for sequencing was peripheral blood. This TCR came from a woman between 45 and 60 years old with acute or convalescent COVID-19. The CDR3 here is CASSLIAGNTEAFF. The CDR3 coding sequence is TGCGCCAGCAGCTTGATTGCGGGGAACACTGAAGCTTTCTTT.